A single sample is the source of the 5 T cell receptor beta chains below, sequenced in a study of vaccination effects on CD4 cells after COVID-19. Profiling relied on immunoSEQ multiplex PCR, and the TCRdb table lists in-frame clones only, not all of them. The sample contains about 61,000 clones, roughly four fifths of which appear only once. Viral peptide pool expansion of antigen-specific CD4+ T cells preceded sequencing in the ViraFEST assay. CD4+ T cells were isolated after less than 12 days of culture. Their target antigens are unknown. Specimen: CD4+ T cells from PBMCs cultured with HCoV-229E spike peptides, collected before COVID-19 vaccination. The receptor set was obtained from a human donor who received a COVID-19 vaccine.

The chain recombines TRBV30 with TRBJ2-3; 7 positions agree with TRBD1. J gave up 0 bases and V 3 bases, and 9 bases lay outside the gene matches. Germline CDR1 and CDR2: GTSNPN and SVGIG (reference sequence). The CDR3 loop spans 16 amino acids. CDR3 nucleotides: TGTGCCTGGAGGGACAGGCAAAAGTTAAGCACAGATACGCAGTATTTT. Residues: CAWRDRQKLSTDTQYF. Full variable domain (missing parts from reference TRBV30 and TRBJ2-3): SQTIHQWPATLVQPVGSPLSLECTVEGTSNPNLYWYRQAAGRGLQLLFYSVGIGQISSEVPQNLSASRPQDRQFILSSKKLLLSDSGFYLCAWRDRQKLSTDTQYFGPGTRLTVL.

V and J are TRBV6-5 and TRBJ1-6, with 10 bases that match TRBD1. The CDR3 runs 15 residues. The germline CDR1 and CDR2 sequences are MNHEY and SVGAGI. V was pared by 7 bases and J by 5 bases, with 5 bases of the junction left unmatched. CDR3 DNA sequence: TGTGCCAGCACCCAGGGACAGGGGAATAATTCACCCCTCCACTTT. Amino acids: CASTQGQGNNSPLHF.

This chain joins TRBV7-2 and TRBJ1-1; no definite D call. The CDR3 has 13 amino acids. The V gene's germline CDR1 is SGHTA and CDR2 FQGNSA. Trimming took off 5 bases at V and 1 base at J, with 8 bases between the two ends. The chain's CDR3 is CASSPRRNTEAFF. The CDR3 DNA reads as TGTGCCAGCAGCCCCCGGAGGAACACTGAAGCTTTCTTT.

CDR3 loop: CASSPSRNDNSPLHF. CDR3 in DNA: TGTGCCAGCTCACCGTCACGGAATGATAATTCACCCCTCCACTTT. This chain links TRBV18 with TRBJ1-6; D call uncertain. Per germline, CDR1 KGHSH and CDR2 LQKENI. The CDR3 loop spans 15 amino acids. Trimming took off 3 bases at V and 5 bases at J, with 11 bases between the two ends. The variable domain in full, completed from reference TRBV18 and TRBJ1-6, reads NAGVMQNPRHLVRRRGQEARLRCSPMKGHSHVYWYRQLPEEGLKFMVYLQKENIIDESGMPKERFSAEFPKEGPSILRIQQVVRGDSAAYFCASSPSRNDNSPLHFGNGTRLTVT.

This clone was detected only a few times. V is TRBV2 and J is TRBJ1-5; D gene unclear. Deletions cut 3 bases from V and 5 bases from J, with 8 bases between. The germline V gene encodes CDR1 SNHLY and CDR2 FYNNEI. The CDR3 runs to 13 residues. The CDR3 nucleotides are TGTGCCAGCAGTGAGTGGGGATATCAGCCCCAGCATTTT. Its protein product is CASSEWGYQPQHF.